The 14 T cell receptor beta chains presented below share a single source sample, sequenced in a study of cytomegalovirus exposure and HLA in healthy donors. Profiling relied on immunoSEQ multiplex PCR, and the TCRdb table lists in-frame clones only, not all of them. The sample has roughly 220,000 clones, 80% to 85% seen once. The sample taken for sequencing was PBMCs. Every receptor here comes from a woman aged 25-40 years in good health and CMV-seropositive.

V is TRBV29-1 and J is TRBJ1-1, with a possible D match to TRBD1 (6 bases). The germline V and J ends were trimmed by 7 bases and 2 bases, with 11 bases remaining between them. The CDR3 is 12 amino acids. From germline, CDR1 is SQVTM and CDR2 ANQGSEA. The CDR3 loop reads CSDGDTNTEAFF. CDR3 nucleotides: TGCAGCGACGGGGACACTAACACTGAAGCTTTCTTT. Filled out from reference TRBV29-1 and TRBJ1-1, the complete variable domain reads SAVISQKPSRDICQRGTSLTIQCQVDSQVTMMFWYRQQPGQSLTLIATANQGSEATYESGFVIDKFPISRPNLTFSTLTVSNMSPEDSSIYLCSDGDTNTEAFFGQGTRLTVV.

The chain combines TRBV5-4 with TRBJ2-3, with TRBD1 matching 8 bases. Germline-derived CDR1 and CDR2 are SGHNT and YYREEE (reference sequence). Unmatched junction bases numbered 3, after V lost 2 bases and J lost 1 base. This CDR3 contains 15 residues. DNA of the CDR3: TGTGCCAGCAGCTTTCCGACAGGGGGCACAGATACGCAGTATTTT. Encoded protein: CASSFPTGGTDTQYF.

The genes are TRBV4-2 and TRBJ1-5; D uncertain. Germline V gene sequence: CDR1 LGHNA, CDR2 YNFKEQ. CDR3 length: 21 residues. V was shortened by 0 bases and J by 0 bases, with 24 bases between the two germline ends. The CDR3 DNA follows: TGTGCCAGCAGCCAAGATTGGGCGGAGGGTCTTGCGAGGTATAGCAATCAGCCCCAGCATTTT. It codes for CASSQDWAEGLARYSNQPQHF.

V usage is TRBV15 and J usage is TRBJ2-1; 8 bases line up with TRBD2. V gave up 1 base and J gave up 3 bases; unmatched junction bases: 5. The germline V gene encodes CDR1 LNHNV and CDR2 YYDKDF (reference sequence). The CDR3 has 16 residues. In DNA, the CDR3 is TGTGCCACCAGCAGAGGCACTAGCGGAAACTACAATGAGCAGTTCTTC. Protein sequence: CATSRGTSGNYNEQFF.

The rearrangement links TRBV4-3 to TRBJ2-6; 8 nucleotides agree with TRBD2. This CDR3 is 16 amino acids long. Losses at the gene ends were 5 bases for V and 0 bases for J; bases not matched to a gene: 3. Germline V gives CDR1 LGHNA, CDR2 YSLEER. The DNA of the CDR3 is TGCGCCAGCAGCTACCGGGGGGGCTCTGGGGCCAACGTCCTGACTTTC. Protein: CASSYRGGSGANVLTF.

DNA of the CDR3: TGTGCCAGCAGCTCGGGACGGCAAACTAGCACAGATACGCAGTATTTT. Amino acids: CASSSGRQTSTDTQYF. V gene TRBV13 combines with J gene TRBJ2-3, with D perhaps given as TRBD1 or TRBD2 (5 bases each). V was pared by 4 bases and J by 0 bases, with 14 bases between. The CDR3 contains 16 residues. Germline CDR1 reads PRHDT; CDR2 reads FYEKMQ (reference sequence).

The CDR3 DNA reads as TGTGCCTGGAGTGTACGATTCGGCCAGCCCCAGCATTTT. Translating it yields CAWSVRFGQPQHF. The V and J genes are TRBV30 and TRBJ1-5; D remains ambiguous. CDR3 length: 13 amino acids. V shed 0 bases and J shed 7 bases, with 10 bases lying between them. CDR1 is GTSNPN and CDR2 is SVGIG in the germline V gene (reference sequence). Based on the CDR3 plus reference TRBV30 and TRBJ1-5, the full variable domain is SQTIHQWPATLVQPVGSPLSLECTVEGTSNPNLYWYRQAAGRGLQLLFYSVGIGQISSEVPQNLSASRPQDRQFILSSKKLLLSDSGFYLCAWSVRFGQPQHFGDGTRLSIL.

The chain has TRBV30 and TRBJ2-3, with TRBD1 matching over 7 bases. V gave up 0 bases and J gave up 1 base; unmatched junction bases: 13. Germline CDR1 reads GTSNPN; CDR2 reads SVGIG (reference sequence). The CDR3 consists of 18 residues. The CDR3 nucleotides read TGTGCCTGGAGTGTAGGGCAGGGGGTCACGCTTCGCACAGATACGCAGTATTTT. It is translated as CAWSVGQGVTLRTDTQYF.

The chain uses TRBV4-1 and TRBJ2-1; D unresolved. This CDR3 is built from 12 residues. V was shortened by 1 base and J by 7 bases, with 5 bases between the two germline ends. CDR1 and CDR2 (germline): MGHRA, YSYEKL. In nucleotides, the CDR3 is TGCGCCAGCAGCCAAGGAGCGAATGAGCAGTTCTTC. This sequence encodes CASSQGANEQFF.

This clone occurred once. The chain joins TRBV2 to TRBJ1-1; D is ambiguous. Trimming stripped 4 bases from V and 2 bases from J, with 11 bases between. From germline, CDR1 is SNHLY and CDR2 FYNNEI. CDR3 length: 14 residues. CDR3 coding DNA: TGTGCCAGCAGTGTAGCACCGGCCAACACTGAAGCTTTCTTT. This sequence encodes CASSVAPANTEAFF. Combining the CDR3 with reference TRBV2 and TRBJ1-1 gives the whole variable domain EPEVTQTPSHQVTQMGQEVILRCVPISNHLYFYWYRQILGQKVEFLVSFYNNEISEKSEIFDDQFSVERPDGSNFTLKIRSTKLEDSAMYFCASSVAPANTEAFFGQGTRLTVV.

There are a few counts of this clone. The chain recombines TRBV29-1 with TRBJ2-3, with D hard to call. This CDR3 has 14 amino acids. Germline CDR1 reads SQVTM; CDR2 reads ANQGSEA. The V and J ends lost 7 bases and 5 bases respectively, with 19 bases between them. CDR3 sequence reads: CSGQPLQLQDTQYF. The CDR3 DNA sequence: TGCAGCGGCCAACCCCTCCAGCTCCAAGATACGCAGTATTTT.

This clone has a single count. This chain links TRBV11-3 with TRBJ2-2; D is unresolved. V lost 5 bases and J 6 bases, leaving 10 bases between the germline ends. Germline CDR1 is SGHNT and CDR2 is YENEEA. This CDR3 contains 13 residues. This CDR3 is CASSPRIPGELFF. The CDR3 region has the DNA TGTGCCAGCAGCCCGAGGATCCCCGGGGAGCTGTTTTTT.

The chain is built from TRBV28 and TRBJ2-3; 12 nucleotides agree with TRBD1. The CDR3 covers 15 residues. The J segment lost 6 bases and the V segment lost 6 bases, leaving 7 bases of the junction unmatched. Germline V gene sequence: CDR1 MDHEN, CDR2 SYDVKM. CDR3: CASRYRDRGLDTQYF. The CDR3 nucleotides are TGTGCCAGCAGATACCGGGACAGGGGGCTTGATACGCAGTATTTT.

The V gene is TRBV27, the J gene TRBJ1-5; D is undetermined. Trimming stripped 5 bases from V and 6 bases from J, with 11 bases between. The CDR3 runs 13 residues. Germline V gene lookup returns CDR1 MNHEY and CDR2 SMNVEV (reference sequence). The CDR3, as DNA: TGTGCCAGCAGTGTTTGGGATGGTCAGCCCCAGCATTTT. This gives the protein CASSVWDGQPQHF.